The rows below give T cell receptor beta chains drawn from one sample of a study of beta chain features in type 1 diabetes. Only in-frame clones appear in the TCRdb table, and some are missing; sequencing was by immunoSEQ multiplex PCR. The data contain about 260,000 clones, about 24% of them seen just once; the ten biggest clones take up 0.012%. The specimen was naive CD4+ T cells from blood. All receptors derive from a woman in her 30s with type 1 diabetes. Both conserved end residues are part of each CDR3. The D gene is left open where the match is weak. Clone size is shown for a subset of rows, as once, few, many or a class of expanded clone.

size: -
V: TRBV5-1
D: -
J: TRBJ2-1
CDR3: CASSSRGRGNEQFF
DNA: TGCGCCAGCAGCTCAAGAGGAAGGGGCAATGAGCAGTTCTTC

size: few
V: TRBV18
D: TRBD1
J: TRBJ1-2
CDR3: CASSPTGGDYGYTF
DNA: TGTGCCAGCTCACCGACAGGGGGGGACTATGGCTACACCTTC

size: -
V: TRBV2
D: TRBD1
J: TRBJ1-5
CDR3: CASSVDRDQPQHF
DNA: TGTGCCAGCAGTGTCGACAGGGACCAGCCCCAGCATTTT

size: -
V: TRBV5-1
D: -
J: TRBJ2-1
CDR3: CASSFTGIYNEQFF
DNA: TGCGCCAGCAGCTTCACAGGGATCTACAATGAGCAGTTCTTC

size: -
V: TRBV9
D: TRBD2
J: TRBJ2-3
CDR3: CASSPGTSGRAPDTQYF
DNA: TGTGCCAGCAGCCCTGGGACTAGCGGGAGGGCCCCAGATACGCAGTATTTT

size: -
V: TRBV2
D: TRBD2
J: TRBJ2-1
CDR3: CASSELAGGPNEQFF
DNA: TGTGCCAGCAGTGAACTGGCGGGAGGGCCGAATGAGCAGTTCTTC

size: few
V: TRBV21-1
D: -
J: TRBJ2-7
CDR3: CASSKELAGSYEQYF
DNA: TGTGCCAGCAGCAAAGAACTAGCGGGGTCCTACGAGCAGTACTTC

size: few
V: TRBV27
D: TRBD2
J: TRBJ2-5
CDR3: CASSWTSGSETQYF
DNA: TGTGCCAGCAGCTGGACTAGCGGCAGTGAGACCCAGTACTTC

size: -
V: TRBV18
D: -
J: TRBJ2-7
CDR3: CASSPASYEQYF
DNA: TGTGCCAGCTCACCAGCCAGCTACGAGCAGTACTTC

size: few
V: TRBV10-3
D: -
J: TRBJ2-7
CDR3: CATTVPDSSVYEQYF
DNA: TGTGCCACCACGGTCCCGGACAGTTCCGTCTACGAGCAGTACTTC

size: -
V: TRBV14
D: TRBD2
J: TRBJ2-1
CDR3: CASSVGTSGFHEQFF
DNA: TGTGCCAGCAGCGTTGGGACTAGCGGGTTCCATGAGCAGTTCTTC

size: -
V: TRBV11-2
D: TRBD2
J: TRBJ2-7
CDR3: CASSLVSGRVYEQYF
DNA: TGTGCCAGCAGCTTAGTCAGCGGGAGGGTATACGAGCAGTACTTC

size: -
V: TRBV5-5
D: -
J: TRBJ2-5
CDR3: CASTNRVRETQYF
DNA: TGTGCCAGCACCAACAGGGTGCGAGAGACCCAGTACTTC

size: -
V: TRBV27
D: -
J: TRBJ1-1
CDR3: CASRPSGNTEAFF
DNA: TGTGCCAGCAGACCGTCGGGGAACACTGAAGCTTTCTTT

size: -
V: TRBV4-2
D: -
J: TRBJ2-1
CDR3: CASSQDMPGVGNEQFF
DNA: TGTGCCAGCAGCCAAGATATGCCGGGAGTGGGCAATGAGCAGTTCTTC

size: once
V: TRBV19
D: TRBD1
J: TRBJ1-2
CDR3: CASSIQGANYGYTF
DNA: TGTGCCAGTAGTATTCAGGGGGCGAACTATGGCTACACCTTC

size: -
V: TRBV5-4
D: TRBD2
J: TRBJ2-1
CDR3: CASSLELAGLLNEQFF
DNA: TGTGCCAGCAGCTTGGAACTAGCGGGACTGTTGAATGAGCAGTTCTTC

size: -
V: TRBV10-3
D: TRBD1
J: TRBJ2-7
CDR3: CAISGGQGIYEQYF
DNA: TGTGCCATCAGTGGGGGACAGGGAATATACGAGCAGTACTTC